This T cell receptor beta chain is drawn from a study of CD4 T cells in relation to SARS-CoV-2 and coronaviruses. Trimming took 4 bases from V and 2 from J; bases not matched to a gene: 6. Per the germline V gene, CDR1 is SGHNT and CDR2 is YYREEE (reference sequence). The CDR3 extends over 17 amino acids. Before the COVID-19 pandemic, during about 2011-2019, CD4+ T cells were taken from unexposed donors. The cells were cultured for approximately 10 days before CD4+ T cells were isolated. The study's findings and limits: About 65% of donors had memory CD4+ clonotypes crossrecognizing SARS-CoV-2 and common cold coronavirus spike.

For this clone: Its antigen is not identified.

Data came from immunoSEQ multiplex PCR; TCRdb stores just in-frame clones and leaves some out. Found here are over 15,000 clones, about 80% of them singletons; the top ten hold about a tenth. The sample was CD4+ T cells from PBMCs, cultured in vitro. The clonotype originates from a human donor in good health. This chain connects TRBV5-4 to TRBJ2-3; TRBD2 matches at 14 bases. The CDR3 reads CASSPGTSGRNTDTQYF. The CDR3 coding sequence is TGTGCCAGCAGCCCCGGGACTAGCGGGAGAAACACAGATACGCAGTATTTT.